The clone carrying this T cell receptor (beta chain) has only a few counts. This entry belongs to a study of blood T cell repertoires in COVID-19. Study-wide context: There were acute and convalescent COVID-19 samples, and they came from the United States, Italy and Spain. Sources were T cells, B-cell-depleted T cells, or PBMCs; the material itself was cDNA or gDNA.

Original data processing: Reference gene primer amplification in the assay estimated nucleated cell counts. This table comes from immunoSEQ multiplex PCR, and its TCRdb copy is limited to in-frame clones, with some not included. V, J and clone size are those of that table, while D and trimming were read from the DNA. The sample has under 450,000 clones; 81% are singletons. Germline V lookup: CDR1 SNHLY, CDR2 FYNNEI. The V end was cut by 6 bases, the J end by 0 bases, with 21 bases between. The CDR3 has 18 residues. The origin of this receptor is a human donor with acute or convalescent COVID-19. The donor label of this sample is uncertain. The chain is built from TRBV2 and TRBJ2-4; maybe TRBD2 (6 bases). Sequencing input: peripheral blood. The CDR3 sequence: CASSPPRGTSLAKNIQYF. CDR3 DNA: TGTGCCAGCAGCCCGCCGCGGGGCACAAGCCTAGCCAAAAACATTCAGTACTTC.